A selection of T cell receptor beta chains follows, all from one sample in a study of Graves' ophthalmopathy and Graves' hyperthyroidism. Using its own MiXCR run on the multiplex PCR reads, TCRdb lists one record per CDR3 protein. The table includes about 1.1 million distinct CDR3 sequences, about two fifths detected once. Sequencing was carried out using peripheral blood or thyroid tissue (not recorded which). The source of these receptors is an adult man with Graves' hyperthyroidism. The CDR3 runs from the conserved cysteine through the conserved F or W. Each record gives: CDR3 protein, CDR3 DNA, clone size, D gene, V gene, J gene. A D gene is named only where the DNA matches it firmly. Clone size is given for some rows only: seen once, a few or many times, or a class if the clone is expanded.

CDR3 protein: CAISDPGTYGYTEAFF; CDR3 DNA: TGTGCCATCAGTGATCCCGGGACCTATGGCTACACTGAAGCTTTCTTT; clone size: .; D gene: .; V gene: TRBV6-5; J gene: TRBJ1-1
CDR3 protein: CATSREGEETQYF; CDR3 DNA: TGTGCCACCAGCAGAGAGGGGGAAGAGACCCAGTACTTC; clone size: many; D gene: .; V gene: TRBV15; J gene: TRBJ2-5
CDR3 protein: CASSVDASGVKETQYF; CDR3 DNA: TGTGCCAGCAGCGTAGACGCTAGCGGGGTAAAAGAGACCCAGTACTTC; clone size: .; D gene: TRBD2; V gene: TRBV9; J gene: TRBJ2-5
CDR3 protein: CASSRRDNYEQYF; CDR3 DNA: TGTGCCAGCAGTCGGCGGGACAACTACGAGCAGTACTTC; clone size: few; D gene: .; V gene: TRBV27; J gene: TRBJ2-7
CDR3 protein: CASSQEGYGYTF; CDR3 DNA: TGTGCCAGCAGCCAAGAGGGATATGGCTACACCTTC; clone size: .; D gene: .; V gene: TRBV3-1; J gene: TRBJ1-2
CDR3 protein: CSVALDEKLFF; CDR3 DNA: TGCAGCGTTGCCTTGGATGAAAAACTGTTTTTT; clone size: .; D gene: .; V gene: TRBV29-1; J gene: TRBJ1-4
CDR3 protein: CASSTFYGYTF; CDR3 DNA: TGTGCCAGTTCTACTTTCTATGGCTACACCTTC; clone size: .; D gene: .; V gene: TRBV7-2; J gene: TRBJ1-2
CDR3 protein: CASSHRGHYGYTF; CDR3 DNA: TGTGCCAGCAGCCACAGGGGTCACTATGGCTACACCTTC; clone size: .; D gene: TRBD1; V gene: TRBV6-5; J gene: TRBJ1-2
CDR3 protein: CASVLQTVNTEAFF; CDR3 DNA: TGTGCCAGCGTTCTACAGACAGTGAACACTGAAGCTTTCTTT; clone size: many; D gene: .; V gene: TRBV2; J gene: TRBJ1-1
CDR3 protein: CASTPRLGGTGELFF; CDR3 DNA: TGTGCCAGTACCCCGAGGTTGGGTGGCACCGGGGAGCTGTTTTTT; clone size: .; D gene: .; V gene: TRBV19; J gene: TRBJ2-2
CDR3 protein: CASSLSQINTEAFF; CDR3 DNA: TGCGCCAGCAGCTTGTCACAAATAAACACTGAAGCTTTCTTT; clone size: .; D gene: .; V gene: TRBV5-1; J gene: TRBJ1-1
CDR3 protein: CASRIPGRGTGELFF; CDR3 DNA: TGTGCCAGCAGGATCCCAGGGAGGGGGACCGGGGAGCTGTTTTTT; clone size: few; D gene: .; V gene: TRBV11-2; J gene: TRBJ2-2
CDR3 protein: CASTTLPGHYGYTF; CDR3 DNA: TGTGCCAGCACTACCCTCCCAGGACACTATGGCTACACCTTC; clone size: many; D gene: .; V gene: TRBV7-9; J gene: TRBJ1-2
CDR3 protein: CASSSGTEQRETQYF; CDR3 DNA: TGTGCCAGCAGCTCGGGAACCGAACAGCGGGAGACCCAGTACTTC; clone size: once; D gene: .; V gene: TRBV11-2; J gene: TRBJ2-5
CDR3 protein: CSARDRVSLVFF; CDR3 DNA: TGCAGTGCTAGAGATCGAGTTTCTTTGGTCTTCTTC; clone size: .; D gene: .; V gene: TRBV20-1; J gene: TRBJ1-2
CDR3 protein: CASSQVDRGNQPQHF; CDR3 DNA: TGCGCCAGCAGCCAAGTCGACAGGGGCAATCAGCCCCAGCATTTT; clone size: .; D gene: TRBD1; V gene: TRBV4-1; J gene: TRBJ1-5
CDR3 protein: CASSYTGDPRGYTF; CDR3 DNA: TGTGCCAGCAGTTATACAGGGGACCCTCGTGGCTACACCTTC; clone size: few; D gene: TRBD1; V gene: TRBV10-2; J gene: TRBJ1-2
CDR3 protein: CSARERLEHHF; CDR3 DNA: TGCAGTGCTAGAGAACGACTAGAGCATCACTTC; clone size: many; D gene: .; V gene: TRBV20-1; J gene: TRBJ2-5
CDR3 protein: CASSLSSSQETQYF; CDR3 DNA: TGCGCCAGCAGCTTGTCGTCTAGTCAGGAGACCCAGTACTTC; clone size: .; D gene: .; V gene: TRBV5-1; J gene: TRBJ2-5
CDR3 protein: CANRGGDEQYF; CDR3 DNA: TGTGCCAACAGGGGCGGCGACGAGCAGTACTTC; clone size: .; D gene: TRBD1; V gene: TRBV2; J gene: TRBJ2-7